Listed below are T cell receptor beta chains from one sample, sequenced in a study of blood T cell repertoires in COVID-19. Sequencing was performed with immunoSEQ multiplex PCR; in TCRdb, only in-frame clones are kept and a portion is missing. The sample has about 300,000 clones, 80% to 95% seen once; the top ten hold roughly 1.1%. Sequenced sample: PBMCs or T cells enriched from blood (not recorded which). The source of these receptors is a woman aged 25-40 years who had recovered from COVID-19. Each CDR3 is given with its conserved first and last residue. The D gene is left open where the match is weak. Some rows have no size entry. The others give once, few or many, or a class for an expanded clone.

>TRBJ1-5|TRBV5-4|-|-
TGTGCCAGCAGCTTGGACAGTCAGCCCCAGCATTTT
CASSLDSQPQHF
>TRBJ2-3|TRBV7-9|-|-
TGTGCCAGCAGCTTAGGGCTAGCAGGAGATCCCTCAACGCAGTATTTT
CASSLGLAGDPSTQYF
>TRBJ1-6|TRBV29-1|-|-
TGCAGCGTGCTAGGGTTACAGGTAAATTCACCCCTCCACTTT
CSVLGLQVNSPLHF
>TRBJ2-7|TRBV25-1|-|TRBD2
TGTGCCGCCGGGGGGGAGCAGTACTTC
CAAGGEQYF
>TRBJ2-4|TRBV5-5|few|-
TGTGCCTCAGACGGCGGTTTAGCCAAAAACATTCAGTACTTC
CASDGGLAKNIQYF
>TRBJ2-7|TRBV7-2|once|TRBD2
TGTGCCAGCAGTCCCCGGGGGGCCTACGAGCAGTACTTC
CASSPRGAYEQYF
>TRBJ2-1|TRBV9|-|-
TGTGCCAGCAGTCAACCTTCGGGAGTAGGGGCGAATGAGCAGTTCTTC
CASSQPSGVGANEQFF
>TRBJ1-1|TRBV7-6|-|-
TGTGCCAGCAGCTCCACCTATAGTAGCATGAACACTGAAGCTTTCTTT
CASSSTYSSMNTEAFF
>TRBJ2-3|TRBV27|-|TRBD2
TGTGCCAGCAGTGTCACTTGGGGAGGGCCGGTAGATACGCAGTATTTT
CASSVTWGGPVDTQYF
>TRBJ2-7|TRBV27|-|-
TGTGCCAGCAGTAGGGGGGCAGGGGGGAGCGAGCAGTACTTC
CASSRGAGGSEQYF
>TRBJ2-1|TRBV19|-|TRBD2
TGTGCCAGTAGAAGAGCGGGAGCCTACAATGAGCAGTTCTTC
CASRRAGAYNEQFF
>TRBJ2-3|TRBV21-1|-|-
TGTGCCAGCATCCTACTAGCGGGAGTAACAGATACGCAGTATTTT
CASILLAGVTDTQYF
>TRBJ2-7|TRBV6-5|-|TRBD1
TGTGCCAGCAGTTACTCCGGACAGGGGGCGGGCGAGCAGTACTTC
CASSYSGQGAGEQYF
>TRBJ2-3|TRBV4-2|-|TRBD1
TGTGCCAGCAGCCAAGTGGGACAGGGTGGTACAGATACGCAGTATTTT
CASSQVGQGGTDTQYF
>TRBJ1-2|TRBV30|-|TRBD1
TGTGCCTGGAGTAAAGGACAGGGTCTTGGCTACACCTTC
CAWSKGQGLGYTF
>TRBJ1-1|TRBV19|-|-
TGTGCCAGTAGTATTCAGGACGGGGGCACTGAAGCTTTCTTT
CASSIQDGGTEAFF
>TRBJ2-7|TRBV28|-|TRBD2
TGTGCCAGCGCAACCTATAGCGGGAGTCGCTACGAGCAGTACTTC
CASATYSGSRYEQYF
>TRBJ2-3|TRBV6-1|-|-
TGTGCCAGCAGTGAGGCTAGCGGAGGGGGAACAGATACGCAGTATTTT
CASSEASGGGTDTQYF
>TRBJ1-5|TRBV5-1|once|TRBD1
TGCGCCAGCAGCTTGGACAGGGGAGGCGGTCAGCCCCAGCATTTT
CASSLDRGGGQPQHF
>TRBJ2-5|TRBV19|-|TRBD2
TGTGCCAGTAGGACGAGACTAGCGGGAGGTGGTGAGACCCAGTACTTC
CASRTRLAGGGETQYF
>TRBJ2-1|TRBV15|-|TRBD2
TGTGCCACCAGCAGAGATGGGGGACTAGGCAGTGAGCAGTTCTTC
CATSRDGGLGSEQFF
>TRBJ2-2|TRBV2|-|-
TGTGCCAGCGACACAGACACCGGGGAGCTGTTTTTT
CASDTDTGELFF
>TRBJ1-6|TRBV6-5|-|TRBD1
TGTGCCAGCAGTTCCAGGACAGGATCCTATAATTCACCCCTCCACTTT
CASSSRTGSYNSPLHF
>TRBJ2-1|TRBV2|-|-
TGTGCCAGCACCGGACAGAGCTCCTACAATGAGCAGTTCTTC
CASTGQSSYNEQFF
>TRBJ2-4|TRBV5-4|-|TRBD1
TGTGCCAGCAGCTCCTTTACAGGGGTTACAAACATTCAGTACTTC
CASSSFTGVTNIQYF
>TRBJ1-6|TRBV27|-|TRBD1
TGTGCCAGCAGTCTCGGGACAGCCCCTTTGTCCCTCCACTTT
CASSLGTAPLSLHF
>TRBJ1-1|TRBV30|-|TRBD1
TGTGCCTGGAGCGACAGGGGCCACACTGAAGCTTTCTTT
CAWSDRGHTEAFF